This TCR beta chain is drawn from a study of T cells after yellow fever vaccination. The CDR3 runs to 16 residues. From germline, CDR1 is SGHKS and CDR2 YYEKEE (reference sequence). V was pared by 2 bases and J by 7 bases, with 12 bases of the junction left unmatched. It was through 5'RACE template switching that TCR cDNA was made, with a universal primer site and UMIs added. MiXCR, applied by TCRdb to the 5' RACE reads, yields one record per CDR3 protein. There are roughly 330,000 distinct CDR3 sequences in the sample; approximately 4% occur only once, and roughly a quarter lies in the top ten. The table lists this clonotype with a few counts.

Sequences were derived from PBMCs, sampled 5 days after the yellow fever booster vaccination. The rearrangement joins TRBV5-5 to TRBJ1-1; 9 bases fit TRBD1. This sequence was found in a man between 18 and 29 years old who received the YFV17D yellow fever vaccine. The CDR3 nucleotides are TGTGCCAGCAGCTTTACCCCGGGACAGGGTACGGGTGAAGCTTTCTTT. Protein: CASSFTPGQGTGEAFF.